Following are 21 T cell receptor beta chains from one sample sequenced in a study of monozygotic twins with cystic fibrosis. TCRdb's copy holds only in-frame clones and misses some; the assay was immunoSEQ multiplex PCR. The sample shows 35,000 or so clones, approximately 87% of them seen only once. The sequenced material came from blood. The receptor set was obtained from a girl between 2 and 10 years old with cystic fibrosis.

The V call is TRBV5-1, the J call TRBJ2-7, with D unclear. V was trimmed by 0 bases and J by 1 base, leaving 8 bases between them. This CDR3 contains 14 residues. Per germline, CDR1 SGHRS and CDR2 YFSETQ. CDR3 bases: TGCGCCAGCAGCTTGGCCGTCCCATCCTACGAGCAGTACTTC. Protein sequence: CASSLAVPSYEQYF.

The chain recombines TRBV9 with TRBJ1-5; D remains unclear. Germline values: CDR1 SGDLS, CDR2 YYNGEE. CDR3 length equals 14 residues. Trimming removed 4 bases at V and 3 bases at J, with 11 bases between. The CDR3 loop is CASSYEGNNQPQHF. DNA of the CDR3: TGTGCCAGCAGCTACGAAGGCAACAATCAGCCCCAGCATTTT.

The chain joins TRBV4-1 to TRBJ2-1; D gene uncertain. Germline-derived CDR1 and CDR2 are MGHRA and YSYEKL. V lost 4 bases to trimming and J lost 5 bases, with 6 bases between them. This CDR3 spans 12 amino acids. The DNA of the CDR3 is TGCGCCAGCAGCCTTCTAGACAATGAGCAGTTCTTC. The encoded protein is CASSLLDNEQFF.

The gene calls are TRBV7-2 and TRBJ2-7, with TRBD2 matching over 7 bases. This CDR3 comprises 14 residues. V gave up 3 bases and J gave up 0 bases; unmatched junction bases: 2. Germline V gene data show CDR1 as SGHTA and CDR2 as FQGNSA. The CDR3 DNA follows: TGTGCCAGCAGCTTGGGACTACCCTCCTACGAGCAGTACTTC. This gives the protein CASSLGLPSYEQYF.

This clone was recorded only once. V gene TRBV28 combines with J gene TRBJ2-5; D is uncertain. The CDR3 loop spans 13 amino acids. Trimming pared 4 bases from V and 0 bases from J, leaving 6 bases between. Germline V lookup: CDR1 MDHEN, CDR2 SYDVKM. Here the CDR3 DNA reads TGTGCCAGCAGTTCCCCAAACCAAGAGACCCAGTACTTC. Its protein product is CASSSPNQETQYF.

This rearrangement joins TRBV7-2 to TRBJ1-2; possibly TRBD1 for D (6 bases). Germline assignment: CDR1 SGHTA and CDR2 FQGNSA. The CDR3 extends over 14 amino acids. V dropped 5 bases and J dropped 5 bases, with 15 bases sitting between them. CDR3 nucleotides: TGTGCCAGCAGCCCCGGGAGGGGGGGGTATGGCTACACCTTC. Translating gives CASSPGRGGYGYTF.

The V gene is TRBV13, the J gene TRBJ1-2; 11 bases line up with TRBD1. The V and J ends lost 4 bases and 6 bases, in that order; junction bases with no gene match: 4. Germline loops: CDR1 PRHDT, CDR2 FYEKMQ (reference sequence). The CDR3 consists of 14 residues. The CDR3 reads CASSSGQGADGYTF. The CDR3 nucleotides read TGTGCCAGCAGCTCCGGACAGGGGGCGGATGGCTACACCTTC.

CDR3 in DNA: TGTGCCAGTAGTATGTCGGGGGTAAGCTCCTACAATGAGCAGTTCTTC. Encoded protein: CASSMSGVSSYNEQFF. The chain joins TRBV19 to TRBJ2-1; D perhaps matches TRBD2 (6 bases). Trimming took 3 bases from V and 0 from J, leaving 12 bases between them. Germline V gene data show CDR1 as LNHDA and CDR2 as SQIVND (reference sequence). The CDR3 covers 16 residues.

In its sample, this clone was seen a few times. The CDR3 protein is CASSAPRRRELFF. CDR3 sequence (DNA): TGTGCCAGCAGTGCCCCCCGCCGGCGGGAGCTGTTTTTT. The V and J genes are TRBV27 and TRBJ2-2; the D is unclear. Trimming shortened V by 5 bases and J by 9 bases, and 13 bases separated the two germline ends. Germline CDR1 MNHEY, CDR2 SMNVEV (reference sequence). CDR3 size: 13 residues.

This clone was detected only once. The V gene is TRBV30, the J gene TRBJ2-1, with 11 bases lining up with TRBD2. This CDR3 has 15 residues. The J segment lost 5 bases and the V segment lost 8 bases, leaving 11 bases of the junction unmatched. CDR1 and CDR2 from the germline V gene are GTSNPN and SVGIG (reference sequence). CDR3 in DNA: TGTGCCACCACTAGCGGGGGCCGGGTGAACAATGAGCAGTTCTTC. It encodes CATTSGGRVNNEQFF. The variable domain in full, with the rest retrieved from reference TRBV30 and TRBJ2-1, is SQTIHQWPATLVQPVGSPLSLECTVEGTSNPNLYWYRQAAGRGLQLLFYSVGIGQISSEVPQNLSASRPQDRQFILSSKKLLLSDSGFYLCATTSGGRVNNEQFFGPGTRLTVL.

The sample holds a few counts of this clone. The chain uses TRBV29-1 and TRBJ2-7; tentatively, D is TRBD2 (6 bases). The CDR3 loop spans 13 amino acids. Germline V gives CDR1 SQVTM, CDR2 ANQGSEA. V gave up 7 bases and J gave up 2 bases, with 15 bases separating them. This CDR3 reads CSAQGLLPYEQYF. Here the CDR3 DNA reads TGCAGCGCTCAGGGACTCCTCCCCTACGAGCAGTACTTC.

The rearrangement links TRBV23-1 to TRBJ2-7, with D possibly matching TRBD1 (5 bases). TRBV23-1 is an ORF for which the function is uncertain. V lost 5 bases, J lost 3 bases, and 11 bases lay in between. This CDR3 is built from 13 residues. The CDR3 DNA reads as TGCGCCAGCAGTGATTTAGGGGTCTACGAGCAGTACTTC. Encoded protein: CASSDLGVYEQYF.

V and J are TRBV5-1 and TRBJ1-2; tentatively, D is TRBD1 (5 bases). The CDR3 is 13 residues long. Trimming pared 4 bases from V and 6 bases from J, leaving 13 bases between. The V gene's germline CDR1 is SGHRS and CDR2 YFSETQ. As DNA, the CDR3 is TGCGCCAGCAGCCCGGGGGTTGTGGATGGCTACACCTTC. This gives the protein CASSPGVVDGYTF.

This chain joins TRBV9 and TRBJ2-7, with D hard to call. The V gene lost 3 bases and the J gene lost 4 bases, with 8 bases spanning the gap. Germline V gene data show CDR1 as SGDLS and CDR2 as YYNGEE. There are 12 residues in the CDR3. The CDR3 sequence is CASSADGYEQYF. Written as DNA, the CDR3 is TGTGCCAGCAGCGCAGACGGATACGAGCAGTACTTC.

The chain is built from TRBV10-3 and TRBJ1-6; D perhaps matches TRBD1 (5 bases). Deletions cut 3 bases from V and 5 bases from J, with 11 bases between. This CDR3 contains 15 residues. Germline assignment: CDR1 ENHRY and CDR2 SYGVKD. The CDR3 DNA reads as TGTGCCATCAGTGAATTTGGGGGAAATAATTCACCCCTCCACTTT. Translation: CAISEFGGNNSPLHF.

The chain combines TRBV18 with TRBJ2-5, with 8 bases fitting TRBD1. V shed 1 base and J 4 bases; nucleotides not matched to a gene: 8. Germline V CDR1 and CDR2: KGHSH, LQKENI. CDR3 length equals 16 residues. The CDR3 nucleotides are TGTGCCAGCTCACCACTAGACAGGGGACGGGGAGAGACCCAGTACTTC. This encodes CASSPLDRGRGETQYF. Based on the CDR3 plus reference TRBV18 and TRBJ2-5, the full variable domain is NAGVMQNPRHLVRRRGQEARLRCSPMKGHSHVYWYRQLPEEGLKFMVYLQKENIIDESGMPKERFSAEFPKEGPSILRIQQVVRGDSAAYFCASSPLDRGRGETQYFGPGTRLLVL.

The count of this clone is one. The chain uses TRBV4-3 and TRBJ2-7; weak D call: TRBD2 (5 bases). The CDR3 consists of 14 residues. Germline V lookup: CDR1 LGHNA, CDR2 YSLEER. Between the trimmed V and J ends, which lost 0 bases and 3 bases, there was a span of 9 bases. The CDR3 DNA reads as TGCGCCAGCAGCCAAGATCGGGGATTCTACGAGCAGTACTTC. Encoded protein: CASSQDRGFYEQYF.

The chain uses TRBV19 and TRBJ1-3; D gene uncertain. The length of the CDR3 is 14 residues. The V end lost 3 bases, the J end lost 0 bases, and 6 bases lay between the germline ends. Germline lookup yields CDR1 LNHDA and CDR2 SQIVND (reference sequence). The CDR3 loop is CASSMPSSGNTIYF. In DNA, the CDR3 is TGTGCCAGTAGTATGCCAAGCTCTGGAAACACCATATATTTT.

V and J are TRBV2 and TRBJ1-1; D gene unclear. Germline values: CDR1 SNHLY, CDR2 FYNNEI. This CDR3 region has 16 residues. V was cut by 0 bases and J by 1 base, with 12 bases left in between. CDR3 DNA sequence: TGTGCCAGCAGTGAAGCGCTTGGGCTTGGGAACACTGAAGCTTTCTTT. Translation gives CASSEALGLGNTEAFF.

The CDR3 DNA reads TGTGCCAGCAGCTCGTTAAGCACTGAAGCTTTCTTT. Amino acid sequence: CASSSLSTEAFF. The chain uses TRBV6-5 and TRBJ1-1, with unresolved D. Germline V gives CDR1 MNHEY, CDR2 SVGAGI. The CDR3 contains 12 residues. Trimming left V 6 bases short and J 4 bases short, with 9 bases between.

Notes on this clone: Within the sample, other DNA sequences also encode this same CDR3. The chain employs TRBV7-9 and TRBJ1-5, with D tentatively TRBD1 (5 bases). The germline gives CDR1 SEHNR, CDR2 FQNEAQ (reference sequence). V was pared by 3 bases and J by 4 bases, with 10 bases between. The CDR3 runs 14 residues. CDR3 nucleotide sequence: TGTGCCAGCAGCTTGGGCCAGGGAAATCAGCCCCAGCATTTT. Protein product: CASSLGQGNQPQHF. Based on the CDR3 plus reference TRBV7-9 and TRBJ1-5, the full variable domain is DTGVSQNPRHKITKRGQNVTFRCDPISEHNRLYWYRQTLGQGPEFLTYFQNEAQLEKSRLLSDRFSAERPKGSFSTLEIQRTEQGDSAMYLCASSLGQGNQPQHFGDGTRLSIL.